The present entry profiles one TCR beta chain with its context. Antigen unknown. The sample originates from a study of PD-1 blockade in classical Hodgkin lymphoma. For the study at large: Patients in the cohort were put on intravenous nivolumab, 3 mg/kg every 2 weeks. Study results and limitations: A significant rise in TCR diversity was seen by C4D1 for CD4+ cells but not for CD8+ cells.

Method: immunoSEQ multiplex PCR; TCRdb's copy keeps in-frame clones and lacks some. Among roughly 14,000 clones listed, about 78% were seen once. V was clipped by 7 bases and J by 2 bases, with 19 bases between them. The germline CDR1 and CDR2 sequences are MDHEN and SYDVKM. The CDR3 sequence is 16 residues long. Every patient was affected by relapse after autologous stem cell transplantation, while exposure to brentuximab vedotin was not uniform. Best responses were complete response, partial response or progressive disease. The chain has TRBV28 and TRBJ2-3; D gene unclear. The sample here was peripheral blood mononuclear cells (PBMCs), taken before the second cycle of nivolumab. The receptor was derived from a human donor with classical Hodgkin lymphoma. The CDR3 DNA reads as TGTGCCAGCACTCGACCCAGCTTTACCTACACAGATACGCAGTATTTT. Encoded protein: CASTRPSFTYTDTQYF.